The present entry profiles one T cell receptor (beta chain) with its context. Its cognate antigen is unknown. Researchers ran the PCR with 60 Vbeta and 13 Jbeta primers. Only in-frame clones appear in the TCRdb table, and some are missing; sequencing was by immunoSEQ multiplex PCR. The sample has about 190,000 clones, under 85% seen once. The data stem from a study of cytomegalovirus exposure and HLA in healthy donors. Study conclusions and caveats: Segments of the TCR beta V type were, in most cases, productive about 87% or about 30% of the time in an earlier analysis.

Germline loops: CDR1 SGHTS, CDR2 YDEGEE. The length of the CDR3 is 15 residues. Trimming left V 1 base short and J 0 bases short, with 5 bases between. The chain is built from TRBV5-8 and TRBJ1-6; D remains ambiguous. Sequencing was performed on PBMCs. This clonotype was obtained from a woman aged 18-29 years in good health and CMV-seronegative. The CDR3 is CASSLRSSYNSPLHF. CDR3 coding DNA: TGTGCCAGCAGCTTGCGCAGCTCCTATAATTCACCCCTCCACTTT.